This T cell receptor beta chain was profiled in a study of blood T cell repertoires in COVID-19. For the study at large: Whether acute or convalescent, the COVID-19 samples came from the United States, Italy and Spain. PBMCs, B-cell-depleted T cells, or T cells were the source of the cDNA or gDNA that made up the material.

Original handling: Amplification with reference gene primers provided the estimates of nucleated cell counts. Assay used: immunoSEQ multiplex PCR; TCRdb lists only in-frame clones, some missing. D and trimming come from the DNA, and the V and J calls and clone size come from that table. The sample records 150,000 to 200,000 clones, about 93% being singletons. The CDR3 loop spans 15 amino acids. J gave up 4 bases and V 3 bases, and 6 bases lay outside the gene matches. CDR1 is WNHNN, CDR2 SYGVQD, per germline (reference sequence). Sequencing used peripheral blood. This receptor was obtained from a woman in her 50s with acute or convalescent COVID-19. The chain recombines TRBV10-1 with TRBJ2-3; 8 bases match TRBD2. The CDR3 DNA reads as TGCGCCAGCAGTGAAACGGGAGGGCCCTCAGATACGCAGTATTTT. Translation gives CASSETGGPSDTQYF.